This TCR beta chain was retrieved from a study of read filtering for tumor transcriptome and immune sequencing. The overall study: By R-ISS, stages I, II and III held around 8, 15 and 7 patients.

Molecular barcoded adaptors covering alpha/delta and beta/gamma chains were used on around 400 ng RNA. A single record per CDR3 protein comes from TCRdb applying MiXCR to the reads. Of about 60,000 distinct CDR3 sequences in the sample, about 15% were seen once. This CDR3 region has 15 residues. Germline V gene data show CDR1 as SQVTM and CDR2 as ANQGSEA. V trimming: 6 bases; J trimming: 5 bases; junction bases outside the gene matches: 10. This clonotype was detected many times. Its specificity is unknown. General observations from the study: Dropping single-read clonotypes raised IR-seq and RNA-seq shared-clonotype correlation.

The TCR was taken from a donor aged 40 or older with multiple myeloma. The chain couples TRBV29-1 to TRBJ2-1, with 10 positions matching TRBD2. The source material was a population of CD138-negative cells sorted from bone marrow. This CDR3 reads CSVLSDLAGDNEQFF. The DNA for the CDR3 is TGCAGCGTACTAAGTGATCTAGCGGGGGACAATGAGCAGTTCTTC.